The T cell receptor (beta chain) described here comes from a study of OX40 agonist ivuxolimab in advanced cancers. Looking at the study overall: Treatment received earlier with anti-PD-1, anti-PD-L1 or anti-CTLA-4 agents was allowed, and less than 45% had some. Study-wide results and limits: Near-lowest levels of clonal expansion characterized partial responders at 0.1-3.0 mg/kg. Low normalized T-cell clonal expansion also characterized some of the nonresponders.

To note about this clone: No antigen is known for it.

Only in-frame clones appear in the TCRdb table, and some are missing; sequencing was by immunoSEQ multiplex PCR. The sample shows over 15,000 clones, about 80% of them seen only once. Germline assignment: CDR1 LNHNV and CDR2 YYDKDF (reference sequence). This CDR3 has 15 residues. The V end was cut by 5 bases, the J end by 0 bases, with 14 bases between. This chain connects TRBV15 to TRBJ2-7, with D maybe TRBD2 (7 bases). The sample was CD4+ or CD8+ T cells sorted from blood, taken in a trial of the OX40 agonist ivuxolimab. This TCR came from an adult with an advanced solid tumor such as melanoma, head and neck, liver or kidney cancer. CDR3 sequence reads: CATSASGEGSYEQYF. As DNA, the CDR3 is TGTGCCACCAGCGCTTCAGGGGAGGGCTCCTACGAGCAGTACTTC.